This entry features one T cell receptor beta chain sequence. The data were obtained in a study of glioma-infiltrating T cells after dendritic cell vaccination. Germline V lookup: CDR1 SEHNR, CDR2 FQNEAQ (reference sequence). After removal of 3 bases from V and 5 bases from J, the junction contained 4 bases not matched to a gene. The CDR3 sequence is 14 residues long. Profiling relied on immunoSEQ multiplex PCR, and the TCRdb table lists in-frame clones only, not all of them. The data contain over 90,000 clones, more than 75% of them seen just once; the ten biggest clones take up 2.5% to 3%. This chain uses TRBV7-9 with TRBJ1-1, with 9 nucleotides matching TRBD1. Sequencing used blood, obtained before dendritic cell vaccination. This clonotype was obtained from a human donor with glioblastoma. CDR3 sequence: CASSLTGGRTEAFF. CDR3 nucleotides: TGTGCCAGCAGCTTGACAGGGGGAAGAACTGAAGCTTTCTTT. The complete variable domain, with remaining parts taken from reference TRBV7-9 and TRBJ1-1, reads DTGVSQNPRHKITKRGQNVTFRCDPISEHNRLYWYRQTLGQGPEFLTYFQNEAQLEKSRLLSDRFSAERPKGSFSTLEIQRTEQGDSAMYLCASSLTGGRTEAFFGQGTRLTVV.